Shown below are 12 T cell receptor beta chains from a single sample sequenced in a study of T cell repertoires in cytomegalovirus infection. Each CDR3 protein gets one entry after TCRdb re-called the reads with MiXCR. The data contain hundreds of thousands of distinct CDR3 sequences, around 32% of them seen just once; the ten biggest clones take up over 11%. Which antigens these TCRs recognize remains unknown. This material consisted of cultured CD8+ T cells from PBMCs, taken from culture after CMV antigen stimulation. These receptors originate from a human donor in good health (CMV status not recorded). Some clones in this sample may be carry-over from other donors' samples.

Notes on this clonotype: Since the CDR3 does not end with the conserved phenylalanine or tryptophan, this likely comes from a read error. Here the CDR3 DNA reads TGTGCCAGCAAGACAGGGGGCGCGAGATATGGCTACACCTGC. It translates to CASKTGGARYGYTC. The chain employs TRBV27 and TRBJ1-2; 10 bases line up with TRBD1. J lost 5 bases, V lost 7 bases, and 7 bases had no gene match. This CDR3 is built from 14 residues. Germline CDR1 MNHEY, CDR2 SMNVEV (reference sequence).

The chain is built from TRBV19 and TRBJ2-1; unclear D gene. Deletions cut 6 bases from V and 0 bases from J, with 15 bases between. CDR1 is LNHDA, CDR2 SQIVND, per germline (reference sequence). The CDR3 is made up of 16 amino acids. The CDR3 spells CASSMLPAYSYNEQFF. CDR3 DNA sequence: TGTGCCAGTAGCATGCTTCCGGCCTACTCCTACAATGAGCAGTTCTTC.

The chain links TRBV6-2 or TRBV6-3 to TRBJ2-1, with 9 bases identical to TRBD2. Germline trimming cut 4 bases from V and 2 bases from J; bases unmatched to any gene: 24. Germline CDR1 reads MNHEY; CDR2 reads SVGEGT. The CDR3 extends over 22 amino acids. The CDR3 loop reads CASSSGSPWRLSSGVAYNEQFF. CDR3 nucleotides: TGTGCCAGCAGTTCTGGATCTCCTTGGCGGTTGTCTAGCGGGGTAGCCTACAATGAGCAGTTCTTC.

This clonotype appeared many times. The chain uses TRBV7-2 and TRBJ2-3; D is unresolved. CDR3 size: 11 residues. Trimming stripped 2 bases from V and 9 bases from J, with 6 bases between. Germline CDR1 reads SGHTA; CDR2 reads FQGNSA. The CDR3 sequence is CASSLIGTQYF. Written as DNA, the CDR3 is TGTGCCAGCAGCTTAATAGGCACGCAGTATTTT.

V is TRBV7-4 and J is TRBJ1-3; TRBD1 might be the D (5 bases). From germline, CDR1 is SGHVT and CDR2 SQSDAQ. V lost 3 bases to trimming and J lost 0 bases, with 9 bases between them. This CDR3 is built from 15 residues. The CDR3 sequence: CASSFTRVSGNTIYF. CDR3 nucleotides: TGTGCCAGCAGCTTTACCAGGGTCTCTGGAAACACCATATATTTT.

CDR3 protein: CSARSRGGEAFF. The CDR3 bases are TGCAGTGCTAGGAGCCGCGGGGGGGAAGCTTTCTTT. V usage is TRBV20-1 and J usage is TRBJ1-1; TRBD1 is a possible D gene (5 bases). The CDR3 is made up of 12 amino acids. Germline-derived CDR1 and CDR2 are DFQATT and SNEGSKA (reference sequence). The V end was cut by 3 bases, the J end by 8 bases, with 13 bases between.

This clonotype was seen a handful of times. The chain carries TRBV12-3 or TRBV12-4 and TRBJ2-6; the match to TRBD1 covers 8 bases. V was pared by 6 bases and J by 4 bases, with 11 bases of the junction left unmatched. CDR3 length equals 17 residues. Here the CDR3 reads CASSPRDRHLGANVLTF. As DNA, the CDR3 is TGTGCCAGCAGCCCCCGGGACAGGCATTTGGGGGCCAACGTCCTGACTTTC.

About this clonotype: This sequence may be a read error, since a much larger clone differs from it by one base. The chain is built from TRBV29-1 and TRBJ2-2; D is perhaps TRBD2 (5 bases). This CDR3 is 13 amino acids long. CDR1 is SQVTM, CDR2 ANQGSEA, per germline. The CDR3 region has the DNA TGCAGCGTTTCGGCAGCGATCACCGGGGAGCTGCTTTTT. Encoded protein: CSVSAAITGELLF.

This clonotype was counted only a few times. V is TRBV7-9 and J is TRBJ2-7, with D hard to call. Germline V gives CDR1 SEHNR, CDR2 FQNEAQ (reference sequence). V lost 5 bases to trimming and J lost 6 bases, with 11 bases between them. The CDR3 totals 12 residues. The CDR3 DNA sequence: TGTGCCAGCAGCCCCCCGGTTGGCGAGCAGTACGTC. The encoded protein is CASSPPVGEQYV.

This clonotype was counted a few times. V usage is TRBV6-2 or TRBV6-3 and J usage is TRBJ2-5; D is unclear. Germline V lookup: CDR1 MNHEY, CDR2 SVGEGT. The V and J ends lost 3 bases and 5 bases respectively, with 10 bases between them. This CDR3 region has 13 residues. The CDR3 reads CASSYVRRETQYF. The CDR3 bases are TGTGCCAGCAGTTATGTCCGCAGGGAGACCCAGTACTTC.

A note on this clonotype: Its ends do not fully match the called genes, so a read error is possible. The genes are TRBV27 and TRBJ1-4, with 9 bases fitting TRBD1. Germline CDR1 is MNHEY and CDR2 is SMNVEV (reference sequence). CDR3 size: 15 residues. This CDR3 is CANSPQTGGGEKLFF. The CDR3, as DNA: TGTGCCAACAGTCCTCAGACAGGGGGGGGTGAAAAACTGTTTTTT.

The chain combines TRBV10-3 with TRBJ1-6; no firm D call. Germline V gives CDR1 ENHRY, CDR2 SYGVKD. The ends were cut back, 3 bases at V and 5 bases at J, with 2 bases in the middle. The CDR3 is made up of 12 amino acids. In DNA form, the CDR3 reads TGTGCCATCAGTGACAATAATTCACCCCTCCACTTT. The encoded protein is CAISDNNSPLHF.